This TCR beta chain came from a study of blood T cells in healthy people across ages. Across the study: Capturing about one barcoded beta molecule per two T cells was achieved by template switching.

Combining a sample-barcoded 5' primer with a J-beta primer mix, a second PCR ran for about 7 to 11 cycles. No fewer than 3 million CDR3-containing paired-end reads came from each sample. TCRdb called the 5' RACE reads again in MiXCR, with one record for every CDR3 protein. The table has around 400,000 distinct CDR3 sequences, 50% to 60% seen once. Every sample gave at least 5 micrograms of total RNA when it was extracted. This clonotype was observed many times. Its antigen is still unknown. Overall study findings and caveats: Diversity estimated from one million T cells was considered an underestimate.

Trimming removed 0 bases from V and 5 bases from J, with 11 bases in between. This CDR3 has 15 residues. CDR1 MNHEY and CDR2 SVGAGI come from the germline V gene. Sample: blood. This TCR came from a man aged 55-75 years in good health. The V call is TRBV6-5, the J call TRBJ2-1, with D perhaps TRBD1 (5 bases). The CDR3 spells CASSYSWGENNEQFF. CDR3 DNA: TGTGCCAGCAGTTACTCGTGGGGCGAAAACAATGAGCAGTTCTTC.